Listed below are T cell receptor beta chains from one sample, sequenced in a study of blood T cell repertoires in COVID-19. Profiling relied on immunoSEQ multiplex PCR, and the TCRdb table lists in-frame clones only, not all of them. The sample yields approximately 190,000 clones, roughly four fifths seen once. Material: peripheral blood. The receptors derive from a woman aged 40 to 55 with acute or convalescent COVID-19. The CDR3 runs from the conserved cysteine through the conserved F or W. D genes are given only for firm matches. A row's size may be missing; if present it is once, few, many or a size class.

>TRBD2|TRBJ2-5|TRBV5-6|-
TGTGCCAGCAGCTCGGACGTCGACGCGGGAGGCGGCCAAGAGACCCAGTACTTC
CASSSDVDAGGGQETQYF
>TRBD1|TRBJ1-3|TRBV5-1|-
TGCGCCAGCAGCTTGGCCGGGACAGGCCAAGGAAACACCATATATTTT
CASSLAGTGQGNTIYF
>-|TRBJ2-7|TRBV7-2|-
TGTGCCAGCAGCTCCACAATCCCCTACGAGCAGTACTTC
CASSSTIPYEQYF
>TRBD1|TRBJ2-1|TRBV24-1|-
TGTGCCACCAGTGATGTTCTCAGGACAGGGTTGCTCTTC
CATSDVLRTGLLF
>TRBD1|TRBJ1-2|TRBV6-5|once
TGTGCCAGCAGTTACTCAAGGACAGGGGGCGGGTATGGCTACACCTTC
CASSYSRTGGGYGYTF
>-|TRBJ1-2|TRBV5-6|few
TGTGCCAGCAGCCAAAAGGGAGATAAAGCTAACTATGGCTACACCTTC
CASSQKGDKANYGYTF
>-|TRBJ1-5|TRBV6-1|-
TGTGCCAGCAGTGAAGTCGGACTGAGCAATCAGCCCCAGCATTTT
CASSEVGLSNQPQHF
>-|TRBJ1-2|TRBV30|few
TGTGCCTGGAGTGTCCTCCGGGTACACCATGGCTACACCTTC
CAWSVLRVHHGYTF
>TRBD1|TRBJ1-6|TRBV20-1|-
TGCAGTGCTAGTGGGCAGGGGGTATCACCCCTCCACTTT
CSASGQGVSPLHF
>-|TRBJ2-5|TRBV5-1|once
TGCGCCAGCAGCTTTTCGGGGGAAGAGACCCAGTACTTC
CASSFSGEETQYF
>-|TRBJ1-5|TRBV6-6|few
TGTGCCAGCTCCCAACCGGAGCCCCAGCATTTT
CASSQPEPQHF
>-|TRBJ1-2|TRBV7-8|once
TGTGCCAGCAGCCGAGCCGGGACATATAGTAACTATGGCTACACCTTC
CASSRAGTYSNYGYTF
>TRBD2|TRBJ2-3|TRBV9|few
TGTGCCAGCAGCGTGACTAGCCACCCAGATACGCAGTATTTT
CASSVTSHPDTQYF
>TRBD1|TRBJ2-1|TRBV11-1|-
TGTGCCAGCAGCCCGCAGGGGGTTACCTACAATGAGCAGTTCTTC
CASSPQGVTYNEQFF
>-|TRBJ2-7|TRBV11-1|-
TGTGCCAGCAGGCGAGAGGACTTACCCTACGAGCAGTACTTC
CASRREDLPYEQYF
>TRBD1|TRBJ1-6|TRBV27|-
TGTGCCACCTGGGGACAGGAGAAACCACCGGTATGGGTTCCGGGCTCCTATAATTCACCCCTCCACTTT
CATWGQEKPPVWVPGSYNSPLHF
>TRBD1|TRBJ1-1|TRBV5-6|many
TGTGCCAGCCACAAACTGGGGGACAGAACCCAAACTGAAGCTTTCTTT
CASHKLGDRTQTEAFF